This TCR beta chain derives from a study of blood T cells in healthy people across ages. Through a sample-barcoded 5' primer and a J-beta primer mix, a second PCR was run for 7 to 11 cycles. MiXCR was run by TCRdb on the 5' RACE reads, yielding one entry per CDR3 protein. The table records about 510,000 distinct CDR3 sequences, about 29% of them present only once. This clonotype was detected a few times. The antigen is unknown. V was pared by 0 bases and J by 1 base, with 18 bases between. Looked up from germline, CDR1 is MGHRA and CDR2 is YSYEKL. This CDR3 has 18 residues. Findings and limits, study-wide: It was found that TCR beta diversity correlated strongly with the percentage of naive T cells.

The same data also went into a second study, on T cells of mothers and their children. That paper states: Using around 1.6 ug per 15 ul, all extracted RNA underwent cDNA synthesis. Sequencing returned over 8.5 million TCR beta CDR3 reads per mother and around 3 million per child. Microchimeric T cell clones that persisted were not detected.

The source material was blood. The TCR comes from a boy aged 2 to 10 in good health. The gene calls are TRBV4-1 and TRBJ1-1, with no clear D. The CDR3 bases are TGCGCCAGCAGCCAAGATCGGGCGTCAAACCAGCCGAACACTGAAGCTTTCTTT. As protein: CASSQDRASNQPNTEAFF.